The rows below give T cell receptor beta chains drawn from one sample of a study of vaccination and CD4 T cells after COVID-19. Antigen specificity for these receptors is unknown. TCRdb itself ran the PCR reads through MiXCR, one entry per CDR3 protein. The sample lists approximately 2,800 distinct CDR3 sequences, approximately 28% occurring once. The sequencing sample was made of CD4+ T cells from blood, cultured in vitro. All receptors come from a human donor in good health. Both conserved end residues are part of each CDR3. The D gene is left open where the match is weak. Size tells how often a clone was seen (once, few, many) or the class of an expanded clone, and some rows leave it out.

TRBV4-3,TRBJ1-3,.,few,CASSQGWGAEGNTIYF,TGCGCCAGCAGCCAAGGATGGGGGGCGGAAGGAAACACCATATATTTT
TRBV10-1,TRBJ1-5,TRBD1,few,CASSARDSDNQPQHF,TGCGCCAGCAGTGCCCGGGACAGCGACAATCAGCCCCAGCATTTT
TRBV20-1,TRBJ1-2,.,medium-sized,CSARQGLGYTF,TGCAGTGCTAGACAGGGGCTAGGCTACACCTTC
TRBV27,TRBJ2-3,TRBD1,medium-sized,CASSPQGDTQYF,TGTGCCAGCAGTCCACAGGGGGATACGCAGTATTTT
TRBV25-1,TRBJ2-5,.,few,CARKGTIRETQYF,TGTGCCAGAAAGGGAACTATTAGGGAGACCCAGTACTTC
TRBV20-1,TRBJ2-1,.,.,CSAREVGSGYNEQFF,TGCAGTGCTAGAGAAGTAGGAAGCGGCTACAATGAGCAGTTCTTC
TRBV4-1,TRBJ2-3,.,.,CASSRGSSGGTDTQYF,TGCGCCAGCAGCCGGGGGTCCTCCGGGGGCACAGATACGCAGTATTTT
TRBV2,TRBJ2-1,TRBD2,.,CATRLAGNNEQFF,TGTGCCACCCGACTAGCGGGGAACAATGAGCAGTTCTTC
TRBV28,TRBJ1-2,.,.,CASSSIRGRRGYTF,TGTGCCAGCAGTTCAATCAGGGGCAGGAGAGGCTACACCTTC
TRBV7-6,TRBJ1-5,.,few,CASSLADGGSGQPQHF,TGTGCCAGCAGCTTAGCTGATGGGGGTTCGGGTCAGCCCCAGCATTTT
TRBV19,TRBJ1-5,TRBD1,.,CASSTLGQASYQPQHF,TGTGCCAGTAGTACCCTGGGACAGGCATCTTACCAGCCCCAGCATTTT
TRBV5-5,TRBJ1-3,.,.,CASSVLTSGNTIYF,TGTGCCAGCAGCGTCCTGACCTCTGGAAACACCATATATTTT